This T cell receptor (beta chain) was captured in a study of blood T cell repertoires in COVID-19. Seattle-derived patients entered the study during active infection and were followed longitudinally. The CDR3 extends over 15 amino acids. Trimming cost V 5 bases and J 4 bases, with 17 bases left between them. Germline V gene lookup returns CDR1 SGHVS and CDR2 FQNEAQ. Clones were sequenced by immunoSEQ multiplex PCR, and TCRdb holds only the in-frame ones, with some missing. The data hold some 270,000 clones, with 70% to 90% observed a single time. This clone appeared a single time. The chain combines TRBV7-8 with TRBJ1-2; no clear D gene. The sequence was obtained from a human donor with COVID-19, enrolled during active disease. The donor label of this sample is uncertain. Input material: peripheral blood. CDR3 protein: CASSPPGWKSYGYTF. CDR3 coding DNA: TGTGCCAGCAGCCCTCCGGGGTGGAAAAGCTATGGCTACACCTTC.